The text below deals with one T cell receptor (beta chain). Its specificity is not known. One junction end does not reproduce the germline sequence, and a read error may be involved. The method was immunoSEQ multiplex PCR; TCRdb's version includes in-frame clones alone and lacks a portion of them. The table records 20,000 to 25,000 clones, roughly 87% of them present only once. This sample was included in a study of CD4+ T cells in melanoma. Study results and limitations: CD8+ T cell, macrophage and B cell function reportedly correlated with neoantigen-specific CD4+ T cells. Diverse differentiation states were reported for melanoma neoantigen-specific CD4+ T cells.

Germline CDR1 reads MGHDK; CDR2 reads SYGVNS. The CDR3 has 15 residues. This clonotype was sampled from a human donor with melanoma. The sample was cells from a culture (not recorded whether cultured in vitro). The rearrangement links TRBV25-1 to TRBJ1-2; the D is unclear. CDR3 amino acids: CTSSAPGGRVYGYTF. CDR3 in DNA: TGTACCAGCAGTGCCCCCGGCGGGCGAGTCTATGGCTACACCTTC.